These 23 T cell receptor beta chains originate from one sample sequenced in a study of spatial heterogeneity in lung cancer. Sample time point: sample taken at primary tumor resection. The input material, whole RNA from tumor, nontumor lung or frozen PBMC, was sequenced unsorted. MiXCR was run by TCRdb on the 5' RACE reads, yielding one entry per CDR3 protein. The sample records about 44,000 distinct CDR3 sequences, about an eighth being singletons. Sequencing used PBMCs, obtained at surgery. Receptors originate from a male donor with early-stage non-small cell lung cancer.

This clonotype was observed at least ten times. The chain has TRBV15 and TRBJ2-3, with unresolved D. CDR3 length: 14 residues. Trimming stripped 0 bases from V and 1 base from J, with 5 bases between. CDR1 and CDR2 from the germline V gene are LNHNV and YYDKDF (reference sequence). The DNA for the CDR3 is TGTGCCACCAGCAGAGATATGGGCACAGATACGCAGTATTTT. It is translated as CATSRDMGTDTQYF.

This rearrangement joins TRBV20-1 to TRBJ2-1, with 10 positions matching TRBD1. The CDR3 loop spans 13 amino acids. From germline, CDR1 is DFQATT and CDR2 SNEGSKA (reference sequence). J was trimmed by 8 bases and V by 4 bases; bases with no gene match: 5. The CDR3 spells CSATRDRGYEQFF. The CDR3 bases are TGCAGTGCTACCCGGGACAGGGGTTATGAGCAGTTCTTC.

This clonotype showed up just once. A much more abundant neighbour one base away suggests this may be a read error. The chain is built from TRBV3-1 and TRBJ1-5; 8 bases fit TRBD1. The CDR3 extends over 16 amino acids. Germline CDR1 reads LGHDT; CDR2 reads YNNKEL (reference sequence). V trimming: 4 bases; J trimming: 5 bases; junction bases outside the gene matches: 10. CDR3 amino acids: CASSLTGQGRHQPQHF. The DNA for the CDR3 is TGTGCCAGCAGCCTCACCGGACAGGGCCGGCATCAGCCCCAGCATTTT.

This clonotype was recorded at least ten times. The chain combines TRBV7-8 with TRBJ1-6; 9 bases fit TRBD1. The V and J ends lost 2 bases and 9 bases, in that order; junction bases with no gene match: 11. Germline lookup yields CDR1 SGHVS and CDR2 FQNEAQ. This CDR3 contains 17 residues. The CDR3 is CASSLKGQGPLGSPLHF. The CDR3 DNA reads as TGTGCCAGCAGCTTAAAGGGACAGGGCCCTCTCGGTTCACCCCTCCACTTT.

This clonotype has only a few counts. The V call is TRBV7-6, the J call TRBJ2-1; no reliable D call. CDR1 is SGHVS and CDR2 is FNYEAQ in the germline V gene. V lost 1 base and J 13 bases, leaving 14 bases between the germline ends. This CDR3 has 13 amino acids. CDR3 nucleotides: TGTGCCAGCAGCTTAGAAGTGGATCACTCTCAGTTCTTC. Translating it yields CASSLEVDHSQFF.

This clonotype was recorded many times. The V gene is TRBV4-1, the J gene TRBJ2-1; 9 bases map to TRBD2. Germline values: CDR1 MGHRA, CDR2 YSYEKL. CDR3 length: 17 residues. With V trimmed by 4 bases and J by 0 bases, 7 bases remained unmatched. The CDR3 spells CASSRIAGAISYNEQFF. CDR3 DNA: TGCGCCAGCAGCCGAATAGCGGGGGCCATCTCCTACAATGAGCAGTTCTTC.

V gene TRBV7-2 combines with J gene TRBJ2-1; 7 nucleotides line up with TRBD1. The CDR3 length is 15 residues. After removal of 8 bases from V and 3 bases from J, the junction contained 10 bases not matched to a gene. The V gene's germline CDR1 is SGHTA and CDR2 FQGNSA. The CDR3 DNA sequence: TGTGCCAGCCGACGAAGACAGGGAAGCTACAATGAGCAGTTCTTC. It specifies CASRRRQGSYNEQFF. Using reference TRBV7-2 and TRBJ2-1 for the parts outside the CDR3, the full variable domain is GAGVSQSPSNKVTEKGKDVELRCDPISGHTALYWYRQSLGQGLEFLIYFQGNSAPDKSGLPSDRFSAERTGGSVSTLTIQRTQQEDSAVYLCASRRRQGSYNEQFFGPGTRLTVL.

This clonotype was detected only a few times. The V and J genes are TRBV7-9 and TRBJ1-5; D not certain. This CDR3 comprises 15 residues. In germline, CDR1 is SEHNR, CDR2 FQNEAQ (reference sequence). V was shortened by 1 base and J by 2 bases, with 9 bases between the two germline ends. CDR3 sequence (DNA): TGTGCCAGCAGCTTAGAGGGAGGTGGCAATCAGCCCCAGCATTTT. Translation gives CASSLEGGGNQPQHF.

This clonotype showed up many times. The V and J genes are TRBV6-5 and TRBJ1-1; TRBD1 matches at 8 bases. Unmatched junction bases numbered 18, after V lost 2 bases and J lost 10 bases. This CDR3 contains 17 residues. Per germline, CDR1 MNHEY and CDR2 SVGAGI. CDR3 in amino acids: CASSYLQTRDRYEGAFF. DNA for the CDR3: TGTGCCAGCAGTTACCTACAGACCCGGGACAGGTATGAGGGAGCTTTCTTT.

This clonotype was found many times. This chain connects TRBV5-8 to TRBJ2-7; 8 nucleotides line up with TRBD1. The CDR3 has 13 residues. The V gene's germline CDR1 is SGHTS and CDR2 YDEGEE. V lost 6 bases, J lost 3 bases, and 5 bases stayed unmatched. This chain's CDR3 is CASIRDRFYEQYF. The CDR3 coding sequence is TGTGCCAGCATCCGGGACAGGTTCTACGAGCAGTACTTC.

CDR3 coding DNA: TGCAGTGCTAGTCGGCTGGACACTGGCGGTTCACCCCTCCACTTT. Amino acid sequence: CSASRLDTGGSPLHF. This chain uses TRBV20-1 with TRBJ1-6; tentative D call: TRBD1 (5 bases). V lost 3 bases and J 9 bases, leaving 18 bases between the germline ends. Germline CDR1 is DFQATT and CDR2 is SNEGSKA (reference sequence). The CDR3 is 15 residues long.

The chain joins TRBV5-1 to TRBJ2-1; 7 positions match TRBD2. CDR3 length equals 17 residues. Germline V gives CDR1 SGHRS, CDR2 YFSETQ. Trimming removed 0 bases from V and 0 bases from J; junction bases left unmatched: 6. The CDR3 protein is CASSLAGGSSSYNEQFF. Written as DNA, the CDR3 is TGCGCCAGCAGCTTGGCCGGGGGGTCAAGCTCCTACAATGAGCAGTTCTTC.

A few counts support this clonotype. This chain uses TRBV5-1 with TRBJ1-4, with D possibly matching TRBD1 (6 bases). Germline CDR1 SGHRS, CDR2 YFSETQ. This CDR3 has 14 amino acids. With 1 base removed from V and 5 bases from J, the gap between germline ends came to 9 bases. The CDR3 bases are TGCGCCAGCAGCTTGTGGCAGGGGAATGAAAAACTGTTTTTT. Translation: CASSLWQGNEKLFF.

The gene calls are TRBV15 and TRBJ1-4, with D possibly TRBD1 on 5 matching bases. Per germline, CDR1 LNHNV and CDR2 YYDKDF (reference sequence). CDR3 length: 14 amino acids. V lost 5 bases and J lost 3, with 10 bases in between. CDR3 amino acids: CATSPRQSNEKLFF. Written as DNA, the CDR3 is TGTGCCACCAGCCCCCGACAGTCTAATGAAAAACTGTTTTTT.

This clonotype has a handful of counts. The rearrangement joins TRBV24-1 to TRBJ2-5, with D tentatively TRBD2 (5 bases). Germline values: CDR1 KGHDR, CDR2 SFDVKD. There are 15 residues in the CDR3. V lost 3 bases to trimming and J lost 1 base, with 11 bases between them. The CDR3 spells CATSDPRGPQETQYF. CDR3 sequence (DNA): TGTGCCACCAGTGATCCCCGAGGGCCCCAAGAGACCCAGTACTTC.

This clonotype was observed many times. The genes are TRBV21-1 and TRBJ2-7. TRBV21-1 is a pseudogene. The CDR3 covers 14 residues. CDR3: CASSKCLTFYEQYF. The DNA of the CDR3 is TGTGCCAGCAGCAAATGTCTGACATTCTACGAGCAGTACTTC.

This rearrangement joins TRBV16 to TRBJ2-7, with D uncertain. V lost 4 bases and J lost 3, with 10 bases in between. Germline values: CDR1 KGHSY, CDR2 FQNENV. This CDR3 has 13 residues. CDR3 nucleotide sequence: TGTGCCAGCAGCCGACTCAGAGACTACGAGCAGTACTTC. Protein: CASSRLRDYEQYF.

This chain links TRBV6-5 with TRBJ1-1; 10 bases fit TRBD1. Germline CDR1 is MNHEY and CDR2 is SVGAGI. This CDR3 is built from 14 residues. The junction had 7 bases not matched to a gene; V was cut back by 6 bases and J by 6 bases. CDR3 nucleotide sequence: TGTGCCAGCAGGCTGACAGGGGGCTCGGCTGAAGCTTTCTTT. Its translation is CASRLTGGSAEAFF.

The table lists this clonotype with a few counts. The chain recombines TRBV20-1 with TRBJ2-2; 7 bases fit TRBD2. V shed 0 bases, J shed 6 bases, and the junction held 13 bases outside the gene matches. The CDR3 totals 17 residues. Germline CDR1 reads DFQATT; CDR2 reads SNEGSKA (reference sequence). CDR3 DNA sequence: TGCAGTGCTAGAGATCTTTTGGAACCGGCGGGAGCCGGGGAGCTGTTTTTT. This encodes CSARDLLEPAGAGELFF.

V usage is TRBV5-1 and J usage is TRBJ1-1, with D possibly being TRBD1 (6 bases). Germline CDR1 reads SGHRS; CDR2 reads YFSETQ. Deletions cut 0 bases from V and 4 bases from J, with 13 bases between. The CDR3 consists of 15 residues. CDR3 amino acids: CASSLAGGRSTEAFF. In nucleotides, the CDR3 is TGCGCCAGCAGCTTGGCCGGGGGCCGCAGCACTGAAGCTTTCTTT.

The chain combines TRBV6-5 with TRBJ1-3; D uncertain. V lost 4 bases and J lost 0, with 13 bases in between. There are 16 residues in the CDR3. Germline CDR1 MNHEY, CDR2 SVGAGI. The CDR3 reads CASSSSWRASGNTIYF. The DNA of the CDR3 is TGTGCCAGCAGTTCATCCTGGCGAGCCTCTGGAAACACCATATATTTT.

This clonotype was detected ten times or more. The V gene is TRBV11-1, the J gene TRBJ2-5; TRBD1 might be the D (6 bases). CDR1 is SGHAT and CDR2 is FQDESV in the germline V gene (reference sequence). V was cut by 4 bases and J by 2 bases, with 8 bases left in between. This CDR3 region has 13 residues. The CDR3 nucleotides are TGTGCCAGCAGCTCCGGGACACAAGAGACCCAGTACTTC. Its translation is CASSSGTQETQYF. The variable domain in full, completed from reference TRBV11-1 and TRBJ2-5, reads EAEVAQSPRYKITEKSQAVAFWCDPISGHATLYWYRQILGQGPELLVQFQDESVVDDSQLPKDRFSAERLKGVDSTLKIQPAELGDSAMYLCASSSGTQETQYFGPGTRLLVL.

This clonotype was observed at least ten times. The V and J genes are TRBV4-1 and TRBJ2-7, with D perhaps matching TRBD2 (5 bases). The germline V and J ends were trimmed by 3 bases and 0 bases, with 21 bases remaining between them. CDR3 length: 18 amino acids. Per germline, CDR1 MGHRA and CDR2 YSYEKL. CDR3 protein: CASSQFPRQLANSYEQYF. The CDR3 DNA reads as TGCGCCAGCAGCCAGTTCCCTCGGCAGTTAGCGAACTCCTACGAGCAGTACTTC.